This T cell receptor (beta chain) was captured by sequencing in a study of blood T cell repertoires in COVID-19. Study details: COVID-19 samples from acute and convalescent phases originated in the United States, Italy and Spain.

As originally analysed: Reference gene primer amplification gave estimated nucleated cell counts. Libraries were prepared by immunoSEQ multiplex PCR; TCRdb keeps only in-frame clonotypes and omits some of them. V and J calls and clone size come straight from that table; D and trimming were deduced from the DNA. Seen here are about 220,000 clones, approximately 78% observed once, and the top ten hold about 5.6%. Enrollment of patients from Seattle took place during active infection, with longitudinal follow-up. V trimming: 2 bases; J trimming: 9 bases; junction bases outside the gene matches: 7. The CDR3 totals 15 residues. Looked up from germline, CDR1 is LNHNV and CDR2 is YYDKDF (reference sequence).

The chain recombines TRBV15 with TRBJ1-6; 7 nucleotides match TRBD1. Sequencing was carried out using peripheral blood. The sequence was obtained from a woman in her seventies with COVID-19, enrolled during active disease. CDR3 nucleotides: TGTGCCACCAGCAGATCATCTGACAGGGTTTCACCCCTCCACTTT. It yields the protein CATSRSSDRVSPLHF.